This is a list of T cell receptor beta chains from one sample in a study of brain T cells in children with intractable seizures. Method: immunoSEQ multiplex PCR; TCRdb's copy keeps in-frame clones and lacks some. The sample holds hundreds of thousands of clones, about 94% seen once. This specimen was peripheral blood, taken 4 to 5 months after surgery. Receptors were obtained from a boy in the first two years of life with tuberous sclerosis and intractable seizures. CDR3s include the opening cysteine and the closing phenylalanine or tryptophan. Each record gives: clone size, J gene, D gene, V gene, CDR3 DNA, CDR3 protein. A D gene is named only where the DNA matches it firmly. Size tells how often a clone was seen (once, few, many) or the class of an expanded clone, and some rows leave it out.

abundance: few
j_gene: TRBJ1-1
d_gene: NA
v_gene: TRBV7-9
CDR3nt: TGTGCCAGCAGCTTTCCGGGAGGGACTGAAGCTTTCTTT
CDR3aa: CASSFPGGTEAFF

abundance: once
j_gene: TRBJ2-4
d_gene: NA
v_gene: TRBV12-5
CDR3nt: TGTGCTAGTGGCTTCCTAGCCAAAAACATTCAGTACTTC
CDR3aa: CASGFLAKNIQYF

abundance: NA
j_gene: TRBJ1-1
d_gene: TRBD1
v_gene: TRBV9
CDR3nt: TGTGCCAGCAGCCCCCAGACAGGGGTGGGTAGGAGGAACACTGAAGCTTTCTTT
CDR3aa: CASSPQTGVGRRNTEAFF

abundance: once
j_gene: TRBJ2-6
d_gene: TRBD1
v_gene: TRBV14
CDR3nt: TGTGCCAGCAGCCAAGACGAGACAGGGTTTGGGGCCAACGTCCTGACTTTC
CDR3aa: CASSQDETGFGANVLTF

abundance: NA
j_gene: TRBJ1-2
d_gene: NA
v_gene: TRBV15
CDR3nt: TGTGCCACCAGCAGAGATAAGGAATATGGCTACACCTTC
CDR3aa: CATSRDKEYGYTF

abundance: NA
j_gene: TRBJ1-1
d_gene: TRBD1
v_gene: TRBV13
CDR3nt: TGTGCCAGCAGGCCCCCTACAGGGGAGGGGACTGAAGCTTTCTTT
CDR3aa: CASRPPTGEGTEAFF

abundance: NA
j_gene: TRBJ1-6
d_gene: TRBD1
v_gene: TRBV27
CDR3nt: TGTGCCAGCAGTTTCCTTGGACAGGGGGAATCACCCCTCCACTTT
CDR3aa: CASSFLGQGESPLHF

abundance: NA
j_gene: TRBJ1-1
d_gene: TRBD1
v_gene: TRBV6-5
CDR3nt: TGTGCCAGCAGACCCACAGGGGGCGAAGCTTTCTTT
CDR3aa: CASRPTGGEAFF

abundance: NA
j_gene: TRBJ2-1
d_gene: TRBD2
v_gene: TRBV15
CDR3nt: TGTGCCACCAGCAGAGGGGGGACTAGCGGGAGTCGTGAGCAGTTCTTC
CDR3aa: CATSRGGTSGSREQFF

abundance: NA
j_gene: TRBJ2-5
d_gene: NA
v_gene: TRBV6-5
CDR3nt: TGTGCCAGCAGAGCGGGGGGGACAGGGGGAGAGACCCAGTACTTC
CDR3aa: CASRAGGTGGETQYF

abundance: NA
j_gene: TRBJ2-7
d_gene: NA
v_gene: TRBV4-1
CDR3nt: TGCGCCAGCAGCCAAGATGGAGCCAGGGACTACGAGCAGTACTTC
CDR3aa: CASSQDGARDYEQYF

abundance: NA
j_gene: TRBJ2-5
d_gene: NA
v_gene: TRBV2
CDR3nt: TGTGCCAGCAGTGGACTAGAAGAGACCCAGTACTTC
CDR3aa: CASSGLEETQYF

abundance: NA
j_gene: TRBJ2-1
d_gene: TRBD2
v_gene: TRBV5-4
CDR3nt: TGTGCCAGCAGCCAGACTAGCGGGAGGCTGAATGAGCAGTTCTTC
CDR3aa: CASSQTSGRLNEQFF

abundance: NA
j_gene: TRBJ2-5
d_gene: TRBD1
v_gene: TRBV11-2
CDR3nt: TGTGCCAGCAGCTACGACAGGGGGAGTAAGACCCAGTACTTC
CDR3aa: CASSYDRGSKTQYF

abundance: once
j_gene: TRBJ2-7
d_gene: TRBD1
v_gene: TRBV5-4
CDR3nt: TGTGCCAGCAGCCCATTCAGGGGGCGCTTGGACGAGCAGTACTTC
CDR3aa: CASSPFRGRLDEQYF

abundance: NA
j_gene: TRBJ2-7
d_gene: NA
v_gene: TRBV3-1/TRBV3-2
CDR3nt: TGTGCCAGCAGCCCGCACGCACCCTACGAGCAGTACTTC
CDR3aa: CASSPHAPYEQYF

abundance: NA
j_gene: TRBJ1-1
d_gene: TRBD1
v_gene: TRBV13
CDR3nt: TGTGCCAGCAGCTCACCGGGACAGGGGTTAGACACTGAAGCTTTCTTT
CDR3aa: CASSSPGQGLDTEAFF

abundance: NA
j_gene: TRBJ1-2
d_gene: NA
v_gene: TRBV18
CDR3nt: TGTGCCAGCTCATCATTAAGAATCGGGACGGCCAAGAACGGCTACACCTTC
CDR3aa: CASSSLRIGTAKNGYTF

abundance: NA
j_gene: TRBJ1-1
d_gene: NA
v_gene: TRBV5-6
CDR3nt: TGTGCCAGCAGCTTCTCTTTCCAGAGTTTGAACACTGAAGCTTTCTTT
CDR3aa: CASSFSFQSLNTEAFF

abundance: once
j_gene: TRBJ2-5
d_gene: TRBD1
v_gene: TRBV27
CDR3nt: TGTGCCAGCAGTTCGACAGGGGCGGATGGTGAGACCCAGTACTTC
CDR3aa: CASSSTGADGETQYF

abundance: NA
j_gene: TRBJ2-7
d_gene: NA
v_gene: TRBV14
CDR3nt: TGTGCCAGCAGCCAAGATTACAGCTACGAGCAGTACTTC
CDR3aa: CASSQDYSYEQYF

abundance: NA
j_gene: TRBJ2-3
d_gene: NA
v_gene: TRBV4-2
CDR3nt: TGTGCCAGCAGCCAATCCAGCGGTAGCACAGATACGCAGTATTTT
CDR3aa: CASSQSSGSTDTQYF

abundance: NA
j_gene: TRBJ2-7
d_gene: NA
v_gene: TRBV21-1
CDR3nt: TGTGCCAGCAGCAAAGGGCCGGGGCAGTACTTC
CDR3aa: CASSKGPGQYF

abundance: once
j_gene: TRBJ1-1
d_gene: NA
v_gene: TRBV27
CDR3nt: TGTGCCAGCAGTACATACTCGTCCGTCAGGCAGCCTGAAGCTTTCTTT
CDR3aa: CASSTYSSVRQPEAFF

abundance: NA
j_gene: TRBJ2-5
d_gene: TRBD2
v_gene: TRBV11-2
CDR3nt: TGTGCCAGCAGCCCTCGGACTAGCAGTGAGACCCAGTACTTC
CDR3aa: CASSPRTSSETQYF

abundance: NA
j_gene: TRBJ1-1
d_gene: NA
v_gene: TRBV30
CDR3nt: TGTGCCTGGAGTGTAGGGGGGTTTCAGGTACGCTCGGCTTTCTTT
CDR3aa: CAWSVGGFQVRSAFF

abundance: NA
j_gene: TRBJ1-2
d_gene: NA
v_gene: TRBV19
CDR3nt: TGTGCCAGTAGTATAGGAGGGTCGGGGTATGATCTCTACACCTTC
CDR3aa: CASSIGGSGYDLYTF

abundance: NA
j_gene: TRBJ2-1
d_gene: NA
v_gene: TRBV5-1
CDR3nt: TGCGCCAGCAGCTTGTGGTGGGGATACAATGAGCAGTTCTTC
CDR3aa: CASSLWWGYNEQFF

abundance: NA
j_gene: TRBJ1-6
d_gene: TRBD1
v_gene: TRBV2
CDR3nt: TGTGCCAGCAGTGACAGGACAGGGACCTATAATTCACCCCTCCACTTT
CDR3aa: CASSDRTGTYNSPLHF

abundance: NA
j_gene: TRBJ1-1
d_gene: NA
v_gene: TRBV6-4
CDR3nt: TGTGCCAGCAGTGACGGTCAGGCTTTCTTT
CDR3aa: CASSDGQAFF

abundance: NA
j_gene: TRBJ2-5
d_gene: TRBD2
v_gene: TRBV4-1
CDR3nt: TGCGCCAGCAGCCAAGTAGGGGCTAGCGGGGGGGCCTGGGAGACCCAGTACTTC
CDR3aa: CASSQVGASGGAWETQYF

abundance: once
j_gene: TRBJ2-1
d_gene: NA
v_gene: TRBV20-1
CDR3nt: TGCAGTGCTTCCAGGGTGAGGGAGCAGTTCTTC
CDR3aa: CSASRVREQFF

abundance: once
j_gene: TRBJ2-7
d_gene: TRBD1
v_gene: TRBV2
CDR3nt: TGTGCCAGCGCAACCCCGACAGGGGCCTCCTACGAGCAGTACTTC
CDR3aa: CASATPTGASYEQYF

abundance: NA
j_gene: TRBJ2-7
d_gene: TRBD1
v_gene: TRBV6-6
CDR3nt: TGTGCCAGCAGAGCCGGGACAGGGGGCGACGAGCAGTACTTC
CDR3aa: CASRAGTGGDEQYF

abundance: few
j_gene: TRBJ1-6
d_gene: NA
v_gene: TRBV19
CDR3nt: TGTGCCAGTAGTATGGCAGGGGAAGGTTATTCACCCCTCCACTTT
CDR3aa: CASSMAGEGYSPLHF

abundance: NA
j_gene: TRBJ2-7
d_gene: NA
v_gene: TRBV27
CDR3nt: TGTGCCAGCAGTTTATCAGGGTACGAGCAGTACTTC
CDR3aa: CASSLSGYEQYF

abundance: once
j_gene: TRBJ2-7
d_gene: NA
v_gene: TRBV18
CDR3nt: TGTGCCAGCTCACCAGGGTACGAGCAGTACTTC
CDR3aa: CASSPGYEQYF

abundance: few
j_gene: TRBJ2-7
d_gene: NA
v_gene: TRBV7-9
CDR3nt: TGTGCCAGCAGCTTAGGGCAGGTCCTCGACGAGCAGTACTTC
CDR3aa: CASSLGQVLDEQYF

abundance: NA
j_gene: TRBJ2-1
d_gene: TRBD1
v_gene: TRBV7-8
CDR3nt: TGTGCCAGCGCCCGACAGGGGATGGGCAATGAGCAGTTCTTC
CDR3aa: CASARQGMGNEQFF

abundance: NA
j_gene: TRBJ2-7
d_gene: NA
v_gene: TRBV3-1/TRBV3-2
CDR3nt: TGTGCCAGCAGCCAACCTGTCGGGGGCGAGCAGTACTTC
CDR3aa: CASSQPVGGEQYF

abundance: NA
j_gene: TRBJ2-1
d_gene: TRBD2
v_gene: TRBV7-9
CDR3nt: TGTGCCAGCAGCTTAGGTGTGACTAGCGGGGGGTGGGAGCAGTTCTTC
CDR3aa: CASSLGVTSGGWEQFF

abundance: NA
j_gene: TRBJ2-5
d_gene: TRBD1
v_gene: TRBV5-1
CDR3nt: TGCGCCAGCAGCTGGGACAGGGGGTACCAAGAGACCCAGTACTTC
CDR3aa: CASSWDRGYQETQYF

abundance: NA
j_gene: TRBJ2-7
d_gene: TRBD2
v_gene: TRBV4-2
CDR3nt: TGTGCCAGCAGCCGGACTAGCGAATTAACCTACGAGCAGTACTTC
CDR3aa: CASSRTSELTYEQYF

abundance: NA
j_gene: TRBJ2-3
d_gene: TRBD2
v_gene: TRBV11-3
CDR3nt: TGTGCCAGCAGCTTTGAGGGCGGGAGCAGCACAGATACGCAGTATTTT
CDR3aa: CASSFEGGSSTDTQYF

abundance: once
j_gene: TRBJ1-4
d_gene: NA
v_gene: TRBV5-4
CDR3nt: TGTGCCAGCAGCTTCGGGACAACTAATGAAAAACTGTTTTTT
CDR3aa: CASSFGTTNEKLFF

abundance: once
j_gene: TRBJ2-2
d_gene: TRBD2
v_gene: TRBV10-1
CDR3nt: TGCGCCAGCAGTGAGTCCGGGAGGGACACCGGGGAGCTGTTTTTT
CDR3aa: CASSESGRDTGELFF

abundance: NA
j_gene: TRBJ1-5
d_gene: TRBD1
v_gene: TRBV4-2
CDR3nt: TGTGCCAGCAGCCAGGGACAGGGTAGGAGCAATCAGCCCCAGCATTTT
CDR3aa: CASSQGQGRSNQPQHF

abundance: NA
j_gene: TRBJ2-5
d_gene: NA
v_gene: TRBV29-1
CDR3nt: TGCAGCGTTGAACCCTCAGATTCTCAAGAGACCCAGTACTTC
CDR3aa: CSVEPSDSQETQYF

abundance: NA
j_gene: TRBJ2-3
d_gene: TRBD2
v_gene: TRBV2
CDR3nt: TGTGCCAGCAGTGAAGGCGGGAGGGCGACAGATACGCAGTATTTT
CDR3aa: CASSEGGRATDTQYF

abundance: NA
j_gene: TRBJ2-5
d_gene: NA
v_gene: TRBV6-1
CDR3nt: TGTGCCAGCAGTGAAGCAGTTAGGCTCCAGTACTTC
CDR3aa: CASSEAVRLQYF

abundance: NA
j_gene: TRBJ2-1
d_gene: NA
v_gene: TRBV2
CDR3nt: TGTGCCAGCAGTGAAGTTCCCGACCTCTACTACAATGAGCAGTTCTTC
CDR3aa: CASSEVPDLYYNEQFF

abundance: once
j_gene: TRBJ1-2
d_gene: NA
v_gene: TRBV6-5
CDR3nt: TGTGCCAGCAGTTACGACAGCCGGAGCTCTTATGGCTACACCTTC
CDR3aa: CASSYDSRSSYGYTF

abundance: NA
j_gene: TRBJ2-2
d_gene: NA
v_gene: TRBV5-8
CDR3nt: TGTGCCAGCAGCTTGACGGGAGTATACACCGGGGAGCTGTTTTTT
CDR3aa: CASSLTGVYTGELFF

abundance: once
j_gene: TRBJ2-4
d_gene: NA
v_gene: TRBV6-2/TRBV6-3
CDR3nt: TGTGCCAGCAGTTACGGCCCTACTAACATTCAGTACTTC
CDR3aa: CASSYGPTNIQYF

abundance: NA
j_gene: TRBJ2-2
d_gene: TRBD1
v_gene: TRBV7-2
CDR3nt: TGTGCCAGCAGCTTAGCGGGACAGGACGTGAACACCGGGGAGCTGTTTTTT
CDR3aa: CASSLAGQDVNTGELFF

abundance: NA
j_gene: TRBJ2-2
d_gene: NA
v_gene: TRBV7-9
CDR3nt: TGTGCCAGCAGCTTATCCCCCGAGAACACCGGGGAGCTGTTTTTT
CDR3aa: CASSLSPENTGELFF

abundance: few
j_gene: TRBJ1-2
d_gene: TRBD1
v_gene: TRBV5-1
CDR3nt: TGCGCCAGCAGCCCAGGGGGCGAAGGCTACACCTTC
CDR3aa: CASSPGGEGYTF